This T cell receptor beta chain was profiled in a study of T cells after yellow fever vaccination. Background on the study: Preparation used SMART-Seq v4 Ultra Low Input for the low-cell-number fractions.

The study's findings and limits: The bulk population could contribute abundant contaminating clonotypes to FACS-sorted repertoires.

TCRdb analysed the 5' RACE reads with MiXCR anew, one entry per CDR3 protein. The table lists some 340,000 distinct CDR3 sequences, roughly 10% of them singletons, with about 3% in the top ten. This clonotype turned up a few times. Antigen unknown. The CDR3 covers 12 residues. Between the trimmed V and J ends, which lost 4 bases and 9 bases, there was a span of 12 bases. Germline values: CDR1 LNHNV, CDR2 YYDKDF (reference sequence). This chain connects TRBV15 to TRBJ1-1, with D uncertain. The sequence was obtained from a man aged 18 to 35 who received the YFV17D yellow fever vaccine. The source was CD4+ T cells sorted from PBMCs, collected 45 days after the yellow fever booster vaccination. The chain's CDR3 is CATSIHGNKAFF. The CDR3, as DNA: TGTGCCACCAGCATTCACGGTAATAAAGCTTTCTTT.